Below, 32 T cell receptor beta chains from the same sample are listed, as sequenced in a study of CD8 T cells in Susac syndrome. It was with random hexamers that roughly 0.5 to 1 ug RNA was reverse transcribed. TCRdb itself ran the immunoSEQ multiplex PCR reads through MiXCR, one entry per CDR3 protein. The sample has fewer than 200,000 distinct CDR3 sequences; roughly 96% are singletons. The sequencing sample was made of CD8+ T cells from PBMCs. These receptor sequences come from a human donor with multiple sclerosis.

The chain is built from TRBV7-8 and TRBJ2-3; no clear D. CDR3 length: 14 residues. Per germline, CDR1 SGHVS and CDR2 FQNEAQ. Between the trimmed V and J ends, which lost 6 bases and 4 bases, there was a span of 14 bases. This CDR3 reads CASRYGPWADTQYF. In DNA, the CDR3 is TGTGCCAGCAGATATGGACCTTGGGCAGATACGCAGTATTTT. The complete variable domain, with remaining parts taken from reference TRBV7-8 and TRBJ2-3, reads GAGVSQSPRYKVAKRGQDVALRCDPISGHVSLFWYQQALGQGPEFLTYFQNEAQLDKSGLPSDRFFAERPEGSVSTLKIQRTQQEDSAVYLCASRYGPWADTQYFGPGTRLTVL.

The chain carries TRBV7-9 and TRBJ2-5; possible D gene TRBD2, 5 bases. Trimming left V 5 bases short and J 0 bases short, with 13 bases between. The CDR3 runs to 15 residues. Germline V lookup: CDR1 SEHNR, CDR2 FQNEAQ (reference sequence). CDR3 bases: TGTGCCAGCAGCCCCTGGGAGAGCGACCAAGAGACCCAGTACTTC. Amino acid sequence: CASSPWESDQETQYF.

The rearrangement joins TRBV27 to TRBJ2-1, with 7 nucleotides matching TRBD1. Trimming took 0 bases from V and 2 from J; bases not matched to a gene: 4. The length of the CDR3 is 16 residues. CDR1 and CDR2 from the germline V gene are MNHEY and SMNVEV (reference sequence). Here the CDR3 DNA reads TGTGCCAGCAGTTTATCGAGGACAGGAACCTACAATGAGCAGTTCTTC. Protein sequence: CASSLSRTGTYNEQFF.

The rearrangement links TRBV10-3 to TRBJ2-7; 11 bases match TRBD2. The germline CDR1 and CDR2 sequences are ENHRY and SYGVKD. V dropped 10 bases and J dropped 1; count of bases not matched to a gene: 3. This CDR3 region has 13 residues. Written as DNA, the CDR3 is TGTGCCACTACTAGCGGGAGTTCCTACGAGCAGTACTTC. Protein product: CATTSGSSYEQYF.

The chain couples TRBV29-1 to TRBJ1-2; 8 bases are shared with TRBD1. CDR3 size: 15 residues. The germline gives CDR1 SQVTM, CDR2 ANQGSEA. V shed 3 bases and J 4 bases; nucleotides not matched to a gene: 10. For the CDR3, the DNA is TGCAGCGTTGATACCAGGGGACAGGCTAGCTATGGCTACACCTTC. Translated, it gives CSVDTRGQASYGYTF.

The chain employs TRBV10-3 and TRBJ1-1, with D possibly matching TRBD1 (6 bases). This CDR3 comprises 13 residues. Trimming removed 6 bases at V and 2 bases at J, with 10 bases between. Per the germline V gene, CDR1 is ENHRY and CDR2 is SYGVKD. This chain's CDR3 is CAISPTGNTEAFF. In DNA, the CDR3 is TGTGCCATCAGCCCGACAGGCAACACTGAAGCTTTCTTT.

The chain is built from TRBV20-1 and TRBJ1-6, with D possibly being TRBD1 (6 bases). Trimming left V 3 bases short and J 9 bases short, with 12 bases between. Germline lookup yields CDR1 DFQATT and CDR2 SNEGSKA (reference sequence). The CDR3 is made up of 13 amino acids. The CDR3: CSASGGIGSPLHF. CDR3 coding DNA: TGCAGTGCTAGTGGGGGCATTGGTTCACCCCTCCACTTT.

V usage is TRBV9 and J usage is TRBJ1-2; TRBD1 matches 9 bases. The CDR3 is 12 residues long. Germline assignment: CDR1 SGDLS and CDR2 YYNGEE. With V trimmed by 7 bases and J by 8 bases, 6 bases remained unmatched. CDR3 in DNA: TGTGCCAGCTGGGACAGGGCGGGAGGCTACACCTTC. Amino acid sequence: CASWDRAGGYTF.

The chain couples TRBV7-6 to TRBJ1-1; 8 bases are shared with TRBD1. With 5 bases clipped from V and 3 bases from J, the junction kept 8 bases outside the gene matches. CDR3 length: 15 residues. Germline values: CDR1 SGHVS, CDR2 FNYEAQ. CDR3 bases: TGTGCCAGCAGCCTCCGAGGACAGGGCGACACTGAAGCTTTCTTT. Its protein product is CASSLRGQGDTEAFF. Together with reference TRBV7-6 and TRBJ1-1, the CDR3 gives the full variable domain: GAGVSQSPRYKVTKRGQDVALRCDPISGHVSLYWYRQALGQGPEFLTYFNYEAQQDKSGLPNDRFSAERPEGSISTLTIQRTEQRDSAMYRCASSLRGQGDTEAFFGQGTRLTVV.

The chain is built from TRBV29-1 and TRBJ1-2; D unclear. V was trimmed by 2 bases and J by 6 bases, leaving 13 bases between them. The CDR3 covers 13 residues. Germline V CDR1 and CDR2: SQVTM, ANQGSEA. DNA of the CDR3: TGCAGCGTTGAAATTCCCAGTTACAATGGCTACACCTTC. Its protein is CSVEIPSYNGYTF.

V gene TRBV30 combines with J gene TRBJ2-6; a possible D gene is TRBD1 (5 bases). The CDR3 runs to 13 residues. Per germline, CDR1 GTSNPN and CDR2 SVGIG (reference sequence). The V gene lost 5 bases and the J gene lost 4 bases, with 9 bases spanning the gap. CDR3 DNA sequence: TGTGCCTGGGAGGACACCGGGGCCAACGTCCTGACTTTC. Encoded protein: CAWEDTGANVLTF.

V gene TRBV20-1 combines with J gene TRBJ2-1; TRBD2 matches at 7 bases. CDR3 size: 17 residues. The germline V gene has CDR1 DFQATT and CDR2 SNEGSKA (reference sequence). The V segment lost 0 bases and the J segment 1 base; nucleotides outside the gene matches: 9. The CDR3 here is CSARDLVGGNSYNEQFF. The CDR3 DNA follows: TGCAGTGCTAGAGATCTGGTCGGGGGGAATTCCTACAATGAGCAGTTCTTC.

The chain recombines TRBV29-1 with TRBJ2-1; 8 bases line up with TRBD2. Germline CDR1 is SQVTM and CDR2 is ANQGSEA. The V gene end was trimmed by 3 bases and the J gene end by 4 bases; junction bases not matched to a gene: 2. The CDR3 is made up of 13 amino acids. This CDR3 reads CSVDGGEYNEQFF. DNA for the CDR3: TGCAGCGTTGACGGGGGGGAGTACAATGAGCAGTTCTTC.

This clonotype occurred once. The chain uses TRBV28 and TRBJ2-7; D not certain. Germline values: CDR1 MDHEN, CDR2 SYDVKM. V lost 8 bases and J 2 bases, leaving 13 bases between the germline ends. CDR3 length equals 13 residues. CDR3 residues: CASFSTDTYEQYF. The CDR3 DNA reads as TGTGCCAGCTTCTCAACTGACACCTACGAGCAGTACTTC.

This chain joins TRBV7-3 and TRBJ2-1; no definite D call. V was pared by 5 bases and J by 0 bases, with 11 bases between. This CDR3 spans 15 amino acids. CDR1 SGHTA and CDR2 FQGTGA come from the germline V gene. In DNA form, the CDR3 reads TGTGCCAGCAGCCCCCCCCGGAGCTCCTACAATGAGCAGTTCTTC. It specifies CASSPPRSSYNEQFF.

The chain recombines TRBV15 with TRBJ2-2, with D perhaps TRBD2 (6 bases). Germline V gene data show CDR1 as LNHNV and CDR2 as YYDKDF (reference sequence). V was cut by 3 bases and J by 6 bases, with 11 bases left in between. CDR3 length: 14 residues. Here the CDR3 reads CATSSPSGAGELFF. CDR3 nucleotide sequence: TGTGCCACCAGCAGCCCCTCGGGGGCCGGGGAGCTGTTTTTT.

This chain links TRBV28 with TRBJ2-5; 7 bases are a match to TRBD2. Per germline, CDR1 MDHEN and CDR2 SYDVKM. CDR3 size: 14 residues. V lost 7 bases to trimming and J lost 5 bases; unmatched junction nucleotides: 10. CDR3 loop: CASKSAGAGETQYF. CDR3 nucleotides: TGTGCCAGCAAGAGTGCGGGAGCGGGGGAGACCCAGTACTTC.

The V call is TRBV20-1, the J call TRBJ2-1; no clear D gene. The germline V gene has CDR1 DFQATT and CDR2 SNEGSKA (reference sequence). V was trimmed by 1 base and J by 2 bases, leaving 21 bases between them. The CDR3 sequence is 18 residues long. The CDR3 region is CSARAPSFGARTYNEQFF. The CDR3 bases are TGCAGTGCTAGAGCCCCTTCGTTTGGCGCGCGAACCTACAATGAGCAGTTCTTC.

The CDR3 bases are TGTGCCAGCAGTGGAATATACGAGCAGTACTTC. Encoded protein: CASSGIYEQYF. The J gene is TRBJ2-7, the V gene TRBV2; D is unresolved. The CDR3 totals 11 residues. Germline V CDR1 and CDR2: SNHLY, FYNNEI. V shed 4 bases and J shed 4 bases, with 5 bases lying between them.

In its sample, this clonotype was seen once. The chain employs TRBV27 and TRBJ2-7, with 7 positions matching TRBD2. V trimming: 2 bases; J trimming: 3 bases; junction bases outside the gene matches: 7. Germline V gene sequence: CDR1 MNHEY, CDR2 SMNVEV (reference sequence). The CDR3 is made up of 15 amino acids. CDR3 coding DNA: TGTGCCAGCAGTTTAAGCGGGGATAGTCACTACGAGCAGTACTTC. Amino acids: CASSLSGDSHYEQYF.

This clonotype was picked up one time. The chain carries TRBV2 and TRBJ2-1, with TRBD1 matching over 9 bases. Per germline, CDR1 SNHLY and CDR2 FYNNEI. The CDR3 has 14 amino acids. The junction had 6 bases not matched to a gene; V was cut back by 8 bases and J by 4 bases. Here the CDR3 DNA reads TGTGCCAGCGATACCGGGACAGGGTACAATGAGCAGTTCTTC. The encoded protein is CASDTGTGYNEQFF.

Only one count was recorded for this clonotype. The J gene is TRBJ2-7, the V gene TRBV20-1; D is undetermined. This CDR3 has 15 amino acids. From germline, CDR1 is DFQATT and CDR2 SNEGSKA (reference sequence). Trimming removed 3 bases from V and 3 bases from J, with 18 bases in between. The CDR3 protein is CSARSSDSTIYEQYF. The DNA of the CDR3 is TGCAGTGCTAGGTCCAGCGACTCCACCATCTACGAGCAGTACTTC.

The CDR3 reads CASSQQGTSGDPSTDTQYF. The CDR3 DNA reads TGTGCCAGCAGCCAACAAGGGACTAGCGGGGACCCTAGCACAGATACGCAGTATTTT. V is TRBV3-1 and J is TRBJ2-3; 13 bases map to TRBD2. Germline V gene sequence: CDR1 LGHDT, CDR2 YNNKEL (reference sequence). J gave up 0 bases and V 2 bases, and 8 bases lay outside the gene matches. The CDR3 is 19 amino acids.

V usage is TRBV29-1 and J usage is TRBJ2-7; 12 bases are shared with TRBD2. Per germline, CDR1 SQVTM and CDR2 ANQGSEA. J lost 0 bases, V lost 4 bases, and 7 bases had no gene match. This CDR3 has 16 amino acids. The CDR3 coding sequence is TGCAGCGTTGTTGGACTAGCGGGATCTAGCTCCTACGAGCAGTACTTC. It specifies CSVVGLAGSSSYEQYF.

This clonotype was counted a single time. The V and J genes are TRBV3-1 and TRBJ2-3; 9 bases align to TRBD2. V dropped 1 base and J dropped 1; count of bases not matched to a gene: 0. Germline V lookup: CDR1 LGHDT, CDR2 YNNKEL (reference sequence). CDR3 length equals 15 residues. The CDR3 spells CASSQGLAGTDTQYF. DNA of the CDR3: TGTGCCAGCAGCCAAGGACTAGCGGGCACAGATACGCAGTATTTT.

This chain joins TRBV7-8 and TRBJ1-2; no clear D. V was pared by 1 base and J by 6 bases, with 18 bases between. This CDR3 has 16 amino acids. Germline V lookup: CDR1 SGHVS, CDR2 FQNEAQ. CDR3 amino acids: CASSLGTVPGMNGYTF. As DNA, the CDR3 is TGTGCCAGCAGCTTAGGGACGGTCCCGGGAATGAATGGCTACACCTTC.

The chain links TRBV9 to TRBJ1-5; 7 bases match TRBD1. This CDR3 comprises 15 residues. V lost 0 bases and J lost 4; bases outside the gene matches: 4. Germline CDR1 SGDLS, CDR2 YYNGEE. CDR3 region: CASSVGGQLNQPQHF. CDR3 coding DNA: TGTGCCAGCAGCGTAGGGGGACAGCTTAATCAGCCCCAGCATTTT. Full variable domain (remainder filled in from reference TRBV9 and TRBJ1-5): DSGVTQTPKHLITATGQRVTLRCSPRSGDLSVYWYQQSLDQGLQFLIQYYNGEERAKGNILERFSAQQFPDLHSELNLSSLELGDSALYFCASSVGGQLNQPQHFGDGTRLSIL.

CDR3 coding DNA: TGTGCCAGCAGCTTGAGTGCGGCGGGAGTCCACGAGCAGTACTTC. Amino acids: CASSLSAAGVHEQYF. V usage is TRBV5-4 and J usage is TRBJ2-7; TRBD2 agrees at 7 bases. Trimming cost V 1 base and J 5 bases; bases outside gene matches: 9. The germline V gene has CDR1 SGHNT and CDR2 YYREEE (reference sequence). There are 15 residues in the CDR3. The full variable domain, its missing parts supplied by reference TRBV5-4 and TRBJ2-7, is ETGVTQSPTHLIKTRGQQVTLRCSSQSGHNTVSWYQQALGQGPQFIFQYYREEENGRGNFPPRFSGLQFPNYSSELNVNALELDDSALYLCASSLSAAGVHEQYFGPGTRLTVT.

The chain recombines TRBV3-1 with TRBJ2-3; the D gene is possibly TRBD2 (6 bases). V was trimmed by 3 bases and J by 3 bases, leaving 13 bases between them. Germline V gene lookup returns CDR1 LGHDT and CDR2 YNNKEL (reference sequence). The CDR3 runs 15 residues. The CDR3 reads CASSQRLAKTDTQYF. In DNA, the CDR3 is TGTGCCAGCAGCCAGCGTCTAGCGAAGACAGATACGCAGTATTTT.

This rearrangement joins TRBV2 to TRBJ2-7, with D unclear. In germline, CDR1 is SNHLY, CDR2 FYNNEI. The CDR3 covers 14 residues. The V gene lost 1 base and the J gene lost 3 bases, with 10 bases spanning the gap. This CDR3 is CASSEGAASYEQYF. The CDR3 DNA reads as TGTGCCAGCAGTGAAGGTGCAGCGAGCTACGAGCAGTACTTC.

J is TRBJ2-3 and V is TRBV9; tentative D call: TRBD2 (5 bases). The V end lost 4 bases, the J end lost 2 bases, and 20 bases lay between the germline ends. The CDR3 is 17 amino acids. The V gene's germline CDR1 is SGDLS and CDR2 YYNGEE. CDR3 sequence (DNA): TGTGCCAGCAGCTCCCGCGGGTGGACGGGATTCACAGATACGCAGTATTTT. It codes for CASSSRGWTGFTDTQYF.

This chain links TRBV12-3 or TRBV12-4 with TRBJ2-3; possibly TRBD2 for D (6 bases). V gave up 5 bases and J gave up 9 bases, with 15 bases separating them. The CDR3 covers 13 residues. The CDR3, as DNA: TGTGCCAGCAGTAACCTCGGGGGTATAACGCAGTATTTT. Its protein is CASSNLGGITQYF.